This T cell receptor (beta chain) was captured in a study of metastatic and nonmetastatic thyroid tumors. At the level of the study: Thyroid patients, malignant and benign, had repertoires compared across blood and tumor or nodule tissue.

No patient received treatment before thyroid surgery. This CDR3 contains 15 residues. CDR1 is KGHDR, CDR2 SFDVKD, per germline. The ends lost 1 base at V and 8 bases at J; junction bases unmatched: 6. Through MiXCR, TCRdb re-clonotyped the PCR reads. The sample has about 40,000 clones; approximately 16% are singletons. This clone was observed a handful of times. The material sequenced was blood. The sequence derives from a female donor with papillary thyroid cancer or a benign thyroid nodule (not recorded which). Some clones in this sample may be carry-over from other donors' samples. The gene calls are TRBV24-1 and TRBJ2-1; 8 positions match TRBD2. The CDR3 DNA sequence: TGTGCCACCAGTGATTTCGGGCTAGCGGGTGATGAGCAGTTCTTC. It translates to CATSDFGLAGDEQFF.